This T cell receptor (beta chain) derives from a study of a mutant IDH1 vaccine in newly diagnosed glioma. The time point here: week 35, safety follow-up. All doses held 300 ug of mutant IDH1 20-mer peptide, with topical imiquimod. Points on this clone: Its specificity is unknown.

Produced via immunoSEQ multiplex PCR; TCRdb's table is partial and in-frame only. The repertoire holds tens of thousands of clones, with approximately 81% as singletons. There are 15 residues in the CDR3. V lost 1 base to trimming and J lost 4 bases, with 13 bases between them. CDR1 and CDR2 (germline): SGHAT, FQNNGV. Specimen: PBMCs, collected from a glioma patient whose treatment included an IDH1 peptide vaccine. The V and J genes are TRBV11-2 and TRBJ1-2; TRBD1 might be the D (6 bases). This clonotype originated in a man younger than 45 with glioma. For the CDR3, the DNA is TGTGCCAGCAGCTTAGGTAACAGGGCACTCTATGGCTACACCTTC. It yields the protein CASSLGNRALYGYTF.